The text below deals with one TCR beta chain. Per the germline V gene, CDR1 is LGHNT and CDR2 is FRNRAP. The CDR3 runs 17 residues. The V and J ends lost 0 bases and 0 bases respectively, with 12 bases between them. The data originate from a study of blood T cell repertoires in COVID-19. In the study overall: Samples representing acute and convalescent COVID-19 were sourced from the United States, Italy and Spain. Sources were T cells, B-cell-depleted T cells, or PBMCs; the material itself was cDNA or gDNA.

Methods used by the authors: Researchers report that nucleated cell counts were estimated from reference gene primer amplification. Using immunoSEQ multiplex PCR, the repertoire was profiled, and TCRdb retains in-frame clones only, with some absent. V and J calls and clone size follow that table, whereas D and trimming were derived from the DNA. Of about 380,000 clones listed, roughly four fifths are singletons. The source is a human donor with acute or convalescent COVID-19. The donor label of this sample is uncertain. The sequencing sample was made of peripheral blood. The chain links TRBV12-5 to TRBJ1-5, with a weak D call TRBD1 (5 bases). The CDR3 DNA is TGTGCTAGTGGTTTGGTACCGGGCAGGGATAGCAATCAGCCCCAGCATTTT. It codes for CASGLVPGRDSNQPQHF.